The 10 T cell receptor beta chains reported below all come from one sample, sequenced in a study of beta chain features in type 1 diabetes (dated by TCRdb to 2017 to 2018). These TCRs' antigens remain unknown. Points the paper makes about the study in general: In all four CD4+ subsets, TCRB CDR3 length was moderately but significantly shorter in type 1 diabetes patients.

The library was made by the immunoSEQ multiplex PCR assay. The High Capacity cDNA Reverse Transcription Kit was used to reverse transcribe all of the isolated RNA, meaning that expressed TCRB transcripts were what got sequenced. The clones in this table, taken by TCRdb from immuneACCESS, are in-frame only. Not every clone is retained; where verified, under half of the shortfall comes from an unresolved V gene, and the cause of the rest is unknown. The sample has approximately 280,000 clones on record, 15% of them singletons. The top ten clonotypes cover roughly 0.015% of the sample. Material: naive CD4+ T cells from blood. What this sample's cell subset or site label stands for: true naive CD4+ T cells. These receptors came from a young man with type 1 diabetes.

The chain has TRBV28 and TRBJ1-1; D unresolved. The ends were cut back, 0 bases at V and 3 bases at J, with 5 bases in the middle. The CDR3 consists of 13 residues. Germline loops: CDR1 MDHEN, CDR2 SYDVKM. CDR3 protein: CASSLWADTEAFF. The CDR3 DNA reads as TGTGCCAGCAGTTTATGGGCGGACACTGAAGCTTTCTTT. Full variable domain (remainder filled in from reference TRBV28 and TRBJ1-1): DVKVTQSSRYLVKRTGEKVFLECVQDMDHENMFWYRQDPGLGLRLIYFSYDVKMKEKGDIPEGYSVSREKKERFSLILESASTNQTSMYLCASSLWADTEAFFGQGTRLTVV.

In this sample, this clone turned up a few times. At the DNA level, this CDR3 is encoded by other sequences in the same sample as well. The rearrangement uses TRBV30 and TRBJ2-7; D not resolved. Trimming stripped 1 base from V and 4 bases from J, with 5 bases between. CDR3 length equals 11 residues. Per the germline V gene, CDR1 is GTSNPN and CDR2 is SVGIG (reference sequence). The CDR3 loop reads CAWSARYEQYF. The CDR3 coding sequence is TGTGCCTGGAGTGCCCGGTACGAGCAGTACTTC.

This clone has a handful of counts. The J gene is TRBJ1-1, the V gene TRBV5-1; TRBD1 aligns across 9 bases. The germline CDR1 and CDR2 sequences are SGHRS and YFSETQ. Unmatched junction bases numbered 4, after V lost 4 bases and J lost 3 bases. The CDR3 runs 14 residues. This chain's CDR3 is CASSNRGPDTEAFF. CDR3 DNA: TGCGCCAGCAGCAACAGGGGGCCCGACACTGAAGCTTTCTTT.

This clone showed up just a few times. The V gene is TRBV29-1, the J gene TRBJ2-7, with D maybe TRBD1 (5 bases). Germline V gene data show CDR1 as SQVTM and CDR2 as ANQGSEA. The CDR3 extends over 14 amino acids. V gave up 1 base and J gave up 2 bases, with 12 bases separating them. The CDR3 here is CSVEAQGSPYEQYF. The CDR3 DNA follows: TGCAGCGTTGAAGCTCAGGGATCTCCCTACGAGCAGTACTTC.

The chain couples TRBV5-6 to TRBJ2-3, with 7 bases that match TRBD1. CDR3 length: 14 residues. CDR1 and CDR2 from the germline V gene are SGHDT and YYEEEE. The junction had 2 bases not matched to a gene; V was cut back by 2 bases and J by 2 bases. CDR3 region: CASSFQGVTDTQYF. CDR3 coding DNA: TGTGCCAGCAGCTTCCAGGGGGTCACAGATACGCAGTATTTT.

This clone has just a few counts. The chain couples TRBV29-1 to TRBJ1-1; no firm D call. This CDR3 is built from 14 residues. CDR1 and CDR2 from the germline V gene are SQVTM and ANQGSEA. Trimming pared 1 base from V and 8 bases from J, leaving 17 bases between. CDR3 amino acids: CSVEALRVRGEAFF. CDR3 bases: TGCAGCGTTGAAGCGTTAAGGGTGAGAGGGGAAGCTTTCTTT.

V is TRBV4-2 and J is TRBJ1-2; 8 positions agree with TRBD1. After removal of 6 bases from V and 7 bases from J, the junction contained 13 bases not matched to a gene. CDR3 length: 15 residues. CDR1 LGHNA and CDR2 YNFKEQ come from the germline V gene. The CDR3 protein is CASSRPWDRTGGYTF. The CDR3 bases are TGTGCCAGCAGTCGCCCCTGGGACAGGACAGGTGGCTACACCTTC.

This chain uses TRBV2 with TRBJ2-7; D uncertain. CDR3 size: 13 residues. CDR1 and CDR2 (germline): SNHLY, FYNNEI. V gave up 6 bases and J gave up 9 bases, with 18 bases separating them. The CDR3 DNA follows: TGTGCCAGCAGCGGCCGAGGTTTAAATCGGCAGTACTTC. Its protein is CASSGRGLNRQYF.

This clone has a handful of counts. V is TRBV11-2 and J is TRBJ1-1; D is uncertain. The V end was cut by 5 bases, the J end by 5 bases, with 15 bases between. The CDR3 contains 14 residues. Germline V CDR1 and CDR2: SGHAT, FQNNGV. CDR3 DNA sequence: TGTGCCAGCAGCCCCACCCGTGGCAGGACTGAAGCTTTCTTT. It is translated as CASSPTRGRTEAFF.

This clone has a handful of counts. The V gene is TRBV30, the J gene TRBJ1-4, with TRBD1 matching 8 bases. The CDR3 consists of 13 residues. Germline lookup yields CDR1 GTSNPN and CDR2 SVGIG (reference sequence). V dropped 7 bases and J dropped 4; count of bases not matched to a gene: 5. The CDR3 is CASQGANNEKLFF. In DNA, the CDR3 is TGTGCCTCCCAGGGGGCGAATAATGAAAAACTGTTTTTT.